The source of this TCR beta chain is a study of T cell repertoires in cytomegalovirus infection. Study at large: CMV epitopes used comprised recently identified HLA-C-restricted ones and well-studied HLA-B-restricted ones. TCR beta signatures that were public indicated CMV infection and matching HLA type. Broader study findings: The response measured ex vivo was dominated by TCR beta clonotypes (HLA-C-restricted and CMV-specific). Summed frequency of shared TCR beta families picked out CMV carriers who also had the relevant HLA.

This clonotype has just a few counts. What it binds is not known. Each CDR3 protein gets one entry after TCRdb re-called the reads with MiXCR. The table shows some 920,000 distinct CDR3 sequences, with around 31% occurring only once. CDR1 is SEHNR and CDR2 is FQNEAQ in the germline V gene (reference sequence). The CDR3 has 16 residues. V trimming: 4 bases; J trimming: 1 base; junction bases outside the gene matches: 3. This clonotype was sampled from a human donor in good health (CMV status not recorded). Some clones in this sample may be carry-over from other donors' samples. The source was cultured CD8+ T cells from PBMCs, collected from culture after CMV antigen stimulation. The chain links TRBV7-9 to TRBJ1-4, with 10 bases that match TRBD1. In DNA form, the CDR3 reads TGTGCCAGCAGCTCGAGGACAGGGGGAACTAATGAAAAACTGTTTTTT. Its protein product is CASSSRTGGTNEKLFF. The entire variable domain, with the rest obtained from reference TRBV7-9 and TRBJ1-4, is as follows: DTGVSQNPRHKITKRGQNVTFRCDPISEHNRLYWYRQTLGQGPEFLTYFQNEAQLEKSRLLSDRFSAERPKGSFSTLEIQRTEQGDSAMYLCASSSRTGGTNEKLFFGSGTQLSVL.